The 8 T cell receptor beta chains below come from one sample, sequenced in a study of blood T cell repertoires in COVID-19. The assay was immunoSEQ multiplex PCR, and TCRdb's table has in-frame clones only and misses some. The sample holds about 97,000 clones; roughly 86% are singletons and the top ten take 20%. Input material: peripheral blood. The receptors originated from a human donor in a cohort sampled during active COVID-19.

The gene calls are TRBV5-4 and TRBJ2-1, with D perhaps matching TRBD2 (6 bases). Germline lookup yields CDR1 SGHNT and CDR2 YYREEE (reference sequence). This CDR3 is 17 amino acids long. The ends were cut back, 4 bases at V and 0 bases at J, with 17 bases in the middle. The CDR3 region is CASSGSRDGSSYNEQFF. The CDR3 region has the DNA TGTGCCAGCAGCGGGTCCCGGGACGGGAGCTCCTACAATGAGCAGTTCTTC.

In this sample, this clone turned up once. CDR3 sequence (DNA): TGCGCCAGCAGCCAACAGGCGGGCTCCTACGAGCAGTACTTC. Encoded protein: CASSQQAGSYEQYF. The chain couples TRBV4-3 to TRBJ2-7, with D possibly matching TRBD2 (5 bases). Trimming took off 2 bases at V and 0 bases at J, with 8 bases between the two ends. Germline V gene lookup returns CDR1 LGHNA and CDR2 YSLEER. The CDR3 totals 14 residues.

This clone was recorded only once. V usage is TRBV11-3 and J usage is TRBJ2-3; no reliable D call. Germline lookup yields CDR1 SGHNT and CDR2 YENEEA. The CDR3 is 14 residues long. Trimming left V 2 bases short and J 0 bases short, with 6 bases between. The CDR3 bases are TGTGCCAGCAGCTTAAATCCGAGCACAGATACGCAGTATTTT. Translated: CASSLNPSTDTQYF.

This clone was detected once. This chain links TRBV9 with TRBJ2-1; D is undetermined. CDR3 length equals 12 residues. Trimming took off 3 bases at V and 6 bases at J, with 7 bases between the two ends. The germline V gene has CDR1 SGDLS and CDR2 YYNGEE. CDR3 in DNA: TGTGCCAGCAGCGGTCCTAGCAATGAGCAGTTCTTC. It is translated as CASSGPSNEQFF.

V usage is TRBV3-1 (or the pseudogene TRBV3-2) and J usage is TRBJ1-2; D gene uncertain. Trimming took 10 bases from V and 5 from J, leaving 14 bases between them. The CDR3 runs 12 residues. The germline V gene has CDR1 LGHDT and CDR2 YNNKEL (reference sequence). This chain's CDR3 is CATSGRVYGYTF. The CDR3 coding sequence is TGTGCCACCTCCGGGAGGGTATATGGCTACACCTTC.

V is TRBV27 and J is TRBJ2-7; 7 bases are shared with TRBD1. The CDR3 sequence is 16 residues long. The ends lost 6 bases at V and 2 bases at J; junction bases unmatched: 13. Germline V gene lookup returns CDR1 MNHEY and CDR2 SMNVEV (reference sequence). The CDR3 region has the DNA TGTGCCAGCAGCCGACTACAGGGGATATCTACCTACGAGCAGTACTTC. This translates into CASSRLQGISTYEQYF.

V is TRBV19 and J is TRBJ1-1; D is unresolved. Germline CDR1 and CDR2: LNHDA and SQIVND (reference sequence). The CDR3 extends over 15 amino acids. Trimming left V 3 bases short and J 0 bases short, with 11 bases between. The CDR3 DNA sequence: TGTGCCAGTAGTATCCAGGTCTCCTTGAACACTGAAGCTTTCTTT. This gives the protein CASSIQVSLNTEAFF.

The genes are TRBV5-6 and TRBJ1-2, with TRBD1 identical over 8 bases. Germline V gene data show CDR1 as SGHDT and CDR2 as YYEEEE. There are 15 residues in the CDR3. J was trimmed by 6 bases and V by 3 bases; bases with no gene match: 10. For the CDR3, the DNA is TGTGCCAGCAGCTCTTCGGGGGCAGGGGGCGATGGCTACACCTTC. Protein product: CASSSSGAGGDGYTF.